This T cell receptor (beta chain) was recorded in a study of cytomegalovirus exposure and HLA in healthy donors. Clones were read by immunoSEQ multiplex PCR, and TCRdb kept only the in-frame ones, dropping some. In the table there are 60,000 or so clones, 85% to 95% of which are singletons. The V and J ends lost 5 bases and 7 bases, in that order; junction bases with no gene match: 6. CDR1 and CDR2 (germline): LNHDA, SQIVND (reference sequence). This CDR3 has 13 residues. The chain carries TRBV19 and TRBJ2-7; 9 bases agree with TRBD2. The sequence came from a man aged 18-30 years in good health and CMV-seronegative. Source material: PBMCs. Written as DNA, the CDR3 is TGTGCCAGTAGTTTGTTAGCGGGAGAGGAGCAGTACTTC. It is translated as CASSLLAGEEQYF.